The 19 T cell receptor beta chains reported below all come from one sample, sequenced in a study of technical replicates of blood from several donors (dated by TCRdb to 2015 to 2018). Library generation was performed with the immunoSEQ multiplex PCR assay. In TCRdb, the immuneACCESS table is reduced to in-frame sequences with V and J assigned. These tables do not hold every clone; where another copy was compared, an unresolved V gene accounts for under half, and the others remain unexplained. For this sample there are fewer than 85,000 clones; 90% to 95% appear just once. The ten largest make up approximately 0.4% of the sample. Material for sequencing was T cells isolated from PBMCs. These receptors all come from a human donor in good health.

J is TRBJ2-2 and V is TRBV29-1; 8 bases match TRBD2. V shed 3 bases and J 1 base; nucleotides not matched to a gene: 7. Germline assignment: CDR1 SQVTM and CDR2 ANQGSEA. The CDR3 contains 16 residues. The CDR3 DNA reads as TGCAGCGTTGACCCTCGGGAGGGTCGGAACACCGGGGAGCTGTTTTTT. Residues: CSVDPREGRNTGELFF.

The chain combines TRBV6-1 with TRBJ2-1; TRBD2 might be the D (5 bases). The germline gives CDR1 MNHNS, CDR2 SASEGT. V lost 6 bases to trimming and J lost 8 bases, with 17 bases between them. The CDR3 spans 14 residues. CDR3 coding DNA: TGTGCCAGCAGCCGGGATCCTACTCTCGATGAGCAGTTCTTC. Its translation is CASSRDPTLDEQFF.

This clone was observed once. The V and J genes are TRBV9 and TRBJ2-7, with 8 positions matching TRBD2. Germline CDR1 reads SGDLS; CDR2 reads YYNGEE. The CDR3 extends over 14 amino acids. V shed 7 bases and J 5 bases; nucleotides not matched to a gene: 11. The DNA of the CDR3 is TGTGCCAGCGGATCGGGGGGGCCGATCGACGAGCAGTACTTC. Translation: CASGSGGPIDEQYF.

The gene calls are TRBV6-5 and TRBJ2-3; D might be TRBD2 (5 bases). Germline CDR1 reads MNHEY; CDR2 reads SVGAGI. V was cut by 2 bases and J by 2 bases, with 11 bases left in between. The CDR3 runs to 15 residues. CDR3 bases: TGTGCCAGCAGTTACCGGACTTACTCCACAGATACGCAGTATTTT. Translation gives CASSYRTYSTDTQYF.

The chain employs TRBV10-1 and TRBJ2-3; 7 bases agree with TRBD2. The CDR3 sequence is 13 residues long. Germline V gene data show CDR1 as WNHNN and CDR2 as SYGVQD (reference sequence). V was pared by 3 bases and J by 6 bases, with 3 bases of the junction left unmatched. In nucleotides, the CDR3 is TGCGCCAGCAGTGAAACGGGAGGCGATACGCAGTATTTT. Protein product: CASSETGGDTQYF.

The V gene is TRBV7-9, the J gene TRBJ2-1; 11 bases are a match to TRBD2. CDR3 length: 16 amino acids. Germline CDR1 reads SEHNR; CDR2 reads FQNEAQ (reference sequence). After removal of 5 bases from V and 9 bases from J, the junction contained 12 bases not matched to a gene. The CDR3 sequence is CASSPRLAGLRSEQFF. CDR3 nucleotide sequence: TGTGCCAGCAGCCCAAGACTAGCGGGACTTCGATCTGAGCAGTTCTTC.

This chain uses TRBV4-1 with TRBJ2-1; 7 nucleotides match TRBD1. The V and J ends lost 3 bases and 3 bases, in that order; junction bases with no gene match: 11. The V gene's germline CDR1 is MGHRA and CDR2 YSYEKL. The CDR3 length is 17 residues. CDR3 sequence (DNA): TGCGCCAGCAGCCATCACACCAAGACAGGGAGCTACAATGAGCAGTTCTTC. Residues: CASSHHTKTGSYNEQFF.

The chain recombines TRBV6-5 with TRBJ2-5, with 7 bases that match TRBD1. This CDR3 contains 14 residues. V shed 3 bases, J shed 5 bases, and the junction held 6 bases outside the gene matches. Per germline, CDR1 MNHEY and CDR2 SVGAGI. CDR3 sequence: CASSYGRGWETQYF. The CDR3 DNA follows: TGTGCCAGCAGTTATGGCAGGGGGTGGGAGACCCAGTACTTC.

The chain recombines TRBV7-9 with TRBJ2-1, with 12 bases that match TRBD2. This CDR3 comprises 16 residues. V shed 5 bases, J shed 5 bases, and the junction held 7 bases outside the gene matches. The V gene's germline CDR1 is SEHNR and CDR2 FQNEAQ (reference sequence). In nucleotides, the CDR3 is TGTGCCAGCAGCAGGACTAGCGGGAATTTACACAATGAGCAGTTCTTC. Protein product: CASSRTSGNLHNEQFF.

The chain links TRBV6-5 to TRBJ2-2; 7 bases fit TRBD1. After removal of 7 bases from V and 2 bases from J, the junction contained 7 bases not matched to a gene. Germline V gene sequence: CDR1 MNHEY, CDR2 SVGAGI. The CDR3 is 15 residues long. The CDR3 nucleotides read TGTGCCAGCACCTCGGGACAGCTAAACACCGGGGAGCTGTTTTTT. Protein: CASTSGQLNTGELFF.

The CDR3: CASSLSNAGEVTQYF. The CDR3 nucleotides are TGTGCCAGCAGCTTGAGCAACGCGGGAGAAGTCACCCAGTACTTC. This chain links TRBV5-6 with TRBJ2-5, with 7 bases identical to TRBD2. CDR3 length: 15 amino acids. From germline, CDR1 is SGHDT and CDR2 YYEEEE. V was pared by 1 base and J by 8 bases, with 11 bases of the junction left unmatched.

The table lists this clone with a few counts. V is TRBV7-9 and J is TRBJ1-5; D is perhaps TRBD1 (6 bases). V lost 3 bases, J lost 3 bases, and 12 bases lay in between. The germline CDR1 and CDR2 sequences are SEHNR and FQNEAQ (reference sequence). The CDR3 is 15 residues long. Written as DNA, the CDR3 is TGTGCCAGCAGCTTGCAGGGGATCGACAATCAGCCCCAGCATTTT. Protein product: CASSLQGIDNQPQHF. Supplemented by reference TRBV7-9 and TRBJ1-5, the full variable domain reads DTGVSQNPRHKITKRGQNVTFRCDPISEHNRLYWYRQTLGQGPEFLTYFQNEAQLEKSRLLSDRFSAERPKGSFSTLEIQRTEQGDSAMYLCASSLQGIDNQPQHFGDGTRLSIL.

The chain joins TRBV23-1 to TRBJ1-2, with a possible D match to TRBD1 (6 bases). TRBV23-1 falls under the ORF class, with uncertain function. Trimming took 4 bases from V and 1 from J, leaving 16 bases between them. CDR3 length: 16 amino acids. The CDR3 DNA follows: TGCGCCAGCAGTCTAAAAACGGGACAACTTAACTATGGCTACACCTTC. Amino acid sequence: CASSLKTGQLNYGYTF.

This chain links TRBV7-2 with TRBJ2-2; no definite D call. The CDR3 is 15 residues long. Germline V gene sequence: CDR1 SGHTA, CDR2 FQGNSA. V lost 7 bases and J 0 bases, leaving 12 bases between the germline ends. CDR3 DNA: TGTGCCAGCACCCCGGTAAACGCGAACACCGGGGAGCTGTTTTTT. Translating it yields CASTPVNANTGELFF.

This rearrangement joins TRBV29-1 to TRBJ2-7; D call uncertain. CDR3 size: 13 residues. Germline V gene data show CDR1 as SQVTM and CDR2 as ANQGSEA. Trimming removed 3 bases from V and 2 bases from J, with 11 bases in between. The CDR3 nucleotides are TGCAGCGTTGACGTCGACTCCCCCTACGAGCAGTACTTC. As protein: CSVDVDSPYEQYF.

This chain links TRBV9 with TRBJ1-2, with D possibly being TRBD1 (6 bases). CDR1 SGDLS and CDR2 YYNGEE come from the germline V gene. The V gene lost 4 bases and the J gene lost 1 base, with 8 bases spanning the gap. This CDR3 region has 13 residues. The CDR3 reads CASSSQGNYGYTF. The CDR3 bases are TGTGCCAGCAGCTCACAGGGTAACTATGGCTACACCTTC.

The rearrangement uses TRBV29-1 and TRBJ1-2; the D gene is possibly TRBD1 (6 bases). Trimming took 6 bases from V and 4 from J, leaving 12 bases between them. This CDR3 has 12 amino acids. CDR1 is SQVTM, CDR2 ANQGSEA, per germline. The CDR3 region is CSVDSLVYGYTF. The DNA of the CDR3 is TGCAGCGTGGACAGTCTCGTCTATGGCTACACCTTC.

V usage is TRBV4-1 and J usage is TRBJ1-1, with a possible D match to TRBD1 (5 bases). Germline V lookup: CDR1 MGHRA, CDR2 YSYEKL. This CDR3 has 15 residues. V was trimmed by 3 bases and J by 4 bases, leaving 15 bases between them. The CDR3 region is CASSHNVYQGTEAFF. The CDR3 DNA follows: TGCGCCAGCAGCCATAATGTTTACCAGGGCACTGAAGCTTTCTTT.

The chain recombines TRBV2 with TRBJ1-3; D is unclear. The CDR3 sequence is 14 residues long. Germline values: CDR1 SNHLY, CDR2 FYNNEI. The V gene lost 5 bases and the J gene lost 0 bases, with 8 bases spanning the gap. The CDR3 sequence is CASSSSDSGNTIYF. The CDR3 region has the DNA TGTGCCAGCAGTTCGAGTGACTCTGGAAACACCATATATTTT.